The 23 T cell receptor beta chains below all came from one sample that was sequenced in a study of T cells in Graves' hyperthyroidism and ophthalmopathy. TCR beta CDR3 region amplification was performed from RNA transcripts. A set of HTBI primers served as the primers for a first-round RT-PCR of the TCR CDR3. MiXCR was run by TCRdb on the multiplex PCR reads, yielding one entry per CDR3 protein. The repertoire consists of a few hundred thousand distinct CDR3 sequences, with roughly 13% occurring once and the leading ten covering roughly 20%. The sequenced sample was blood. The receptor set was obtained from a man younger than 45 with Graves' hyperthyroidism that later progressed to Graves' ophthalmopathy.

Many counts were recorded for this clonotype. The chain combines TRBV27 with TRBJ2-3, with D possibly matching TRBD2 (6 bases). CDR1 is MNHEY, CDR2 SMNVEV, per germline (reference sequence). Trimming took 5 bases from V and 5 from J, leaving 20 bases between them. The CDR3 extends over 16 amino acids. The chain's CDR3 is CASSPIAGSLRDTQYF. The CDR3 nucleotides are TGTGCCAGCAGTCCAATCGCGGGGAGTCTCAGAGATACGCAGTATTTT.

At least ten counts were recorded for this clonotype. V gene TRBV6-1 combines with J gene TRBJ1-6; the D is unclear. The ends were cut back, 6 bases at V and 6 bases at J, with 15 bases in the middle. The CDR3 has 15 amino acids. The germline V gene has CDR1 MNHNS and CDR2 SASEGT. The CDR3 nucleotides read TGTGCCAGCAGCCCTGGAGGGAACCTTAATTCACCCCTCCACTTT. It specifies CASSPGGNLNSPLHF.

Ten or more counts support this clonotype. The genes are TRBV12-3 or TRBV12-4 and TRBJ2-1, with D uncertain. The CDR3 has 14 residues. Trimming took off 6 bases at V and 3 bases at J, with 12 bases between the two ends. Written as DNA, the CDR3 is TGTGCCAGCAGCCGTCCGGATAGCTACAATGAGCAGTTCTTC. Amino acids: CASSRPDSYNEQFF.

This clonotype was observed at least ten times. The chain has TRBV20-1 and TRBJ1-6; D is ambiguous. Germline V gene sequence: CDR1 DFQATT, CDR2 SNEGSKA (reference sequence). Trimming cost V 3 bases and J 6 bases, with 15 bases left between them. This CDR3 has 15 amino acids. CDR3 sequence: CSASKDRNSNSPLHF. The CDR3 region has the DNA TGCAGTGCTAGTAAAGATCGGAATTCTAATTCACCCCTCCACTTT.

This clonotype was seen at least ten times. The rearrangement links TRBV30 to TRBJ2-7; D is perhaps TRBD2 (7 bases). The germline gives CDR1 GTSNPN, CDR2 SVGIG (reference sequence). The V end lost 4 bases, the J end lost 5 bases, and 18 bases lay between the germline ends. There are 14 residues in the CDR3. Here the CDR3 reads CAWNKDGGLHEQYF. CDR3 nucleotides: TGTGCCTGGAATAAGGACGGGGGGCTCCACGAGCAGTACTTC.

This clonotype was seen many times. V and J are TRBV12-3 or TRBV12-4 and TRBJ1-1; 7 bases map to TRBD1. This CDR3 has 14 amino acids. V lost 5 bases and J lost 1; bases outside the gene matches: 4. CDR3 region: CASSTGTANTEAFF. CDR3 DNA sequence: TGTGCCAGCAGTACCGGGACAGCGAACACTGAAGCTTTCTTT.

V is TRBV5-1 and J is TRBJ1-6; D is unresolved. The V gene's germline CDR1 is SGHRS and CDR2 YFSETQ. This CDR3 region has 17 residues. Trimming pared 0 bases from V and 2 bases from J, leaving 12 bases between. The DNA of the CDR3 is TGCGCCAGCAGCTTGGCCCCTTGGGCAACCTATAATTCACCCCTCCACTTT. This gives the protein CASSLAPWATYNSPLHF.

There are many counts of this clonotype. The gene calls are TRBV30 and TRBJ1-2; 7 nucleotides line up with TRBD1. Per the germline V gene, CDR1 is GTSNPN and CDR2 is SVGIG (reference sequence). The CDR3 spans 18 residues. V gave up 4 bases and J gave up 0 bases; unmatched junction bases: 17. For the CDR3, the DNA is TGTGCCTGGACCCAATCGGTTGTTGGGACAGTCTCTAACTATGGCTACACCTTC. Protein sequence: CAWTQSVVGTVSNYGYTF.

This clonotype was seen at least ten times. The CDR3 here is CASAMLPDYNEQFF. DNA of the CDR3: TGTGCCAGCGCTATGCTGCCGGACTACAATGAGCAGTTCTTC. The V call is TRBV27, the J call TRBJ2-1; D is unclear. CDR1 is MNHEY, CDR2 SMNVEV, per germline (reference sequence). Trimming pared 8 bases from V and 3 bases from J, leaving 14 bases between. The CDR3 length is 14 residues.

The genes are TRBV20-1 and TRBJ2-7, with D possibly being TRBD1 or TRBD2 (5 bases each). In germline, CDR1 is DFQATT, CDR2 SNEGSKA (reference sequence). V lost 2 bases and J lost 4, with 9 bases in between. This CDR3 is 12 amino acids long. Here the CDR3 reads CSARRDPYEQYF. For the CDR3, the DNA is TGCAGTGCTAGACGGGACCCTTACGAGCAGTACTTC.

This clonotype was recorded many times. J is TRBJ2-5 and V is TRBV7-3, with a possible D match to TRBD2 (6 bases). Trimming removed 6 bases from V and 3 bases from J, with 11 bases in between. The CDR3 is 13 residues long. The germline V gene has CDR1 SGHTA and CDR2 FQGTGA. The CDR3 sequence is CASSPGLKETQYF. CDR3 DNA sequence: TGTGCCAGCAGTCCTGGACTAAAAGAGACCCAGTACTTC.

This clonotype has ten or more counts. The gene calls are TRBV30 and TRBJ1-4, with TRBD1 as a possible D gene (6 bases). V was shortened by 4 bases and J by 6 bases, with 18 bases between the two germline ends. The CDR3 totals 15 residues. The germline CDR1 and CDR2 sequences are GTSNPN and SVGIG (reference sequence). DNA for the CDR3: TGTGCCTGGATACAGTCCAACAGGGACGATGAAAAACTGTTTTTT. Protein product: CAWIQSNRDDEKLFF.

The CDR3 sequence is CASSLAHGPYNEQFF. For the CDR3, the DNA is TGTGCCAGCAGTTTGGCGCACGGACCCTACAATGAGCAGTTCTTC. The rearrangement joins TRBV12-3 or TRBV12-4 to TRBJ2-1; unclear D gene. V lost 3 bases to trimming and J lost 2 bases, with 11 bases between them. This CDR3 is built from 15 residues.

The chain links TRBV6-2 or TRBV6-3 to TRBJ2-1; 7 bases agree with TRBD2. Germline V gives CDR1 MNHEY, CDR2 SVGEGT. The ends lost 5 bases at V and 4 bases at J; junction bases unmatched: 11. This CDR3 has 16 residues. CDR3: CASSVGTGGNYNEQFF. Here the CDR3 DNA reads TGTGCCAGCAGTGTTGGTACGGGGGGAAATTACAATGAGCAGTTCTTC.

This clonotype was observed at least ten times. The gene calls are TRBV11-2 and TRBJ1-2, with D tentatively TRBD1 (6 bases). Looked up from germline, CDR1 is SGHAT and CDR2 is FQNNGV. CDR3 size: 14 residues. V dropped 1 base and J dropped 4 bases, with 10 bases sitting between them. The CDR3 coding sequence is TGTGCCAGCAGCTTAGGAAGGGGGGCCTATGGCTACACCTTC. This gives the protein CASSLGRGAYGYTF.

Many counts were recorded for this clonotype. In nucleotides, the CDR3 is TGCGCCAGCAGCCGGACTAGCGGGGAGATGCGGCAGTTCTTC. Its translation: CASSRTSGEMRQFF. V is TRBV5-1 and J is TRBJ2-1, with TRBD2 matching over 12 bases. V shed 4 bases, J shed 12 bases, and the junction held 8 bases outside the gene matches. CDR3 size: 14 residues. Germline lookup yields CDR1 SGHRS and CDR2 YFSETQ.

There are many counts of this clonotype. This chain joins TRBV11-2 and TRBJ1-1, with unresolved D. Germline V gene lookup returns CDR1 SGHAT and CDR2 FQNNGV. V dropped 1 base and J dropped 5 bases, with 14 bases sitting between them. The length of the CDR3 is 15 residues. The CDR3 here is CASSLGPAPITEAFF. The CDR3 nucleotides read TGTGCCAGCAGCTTAGGTCCAGCACCAATTACTGAAGCTTTCTTT. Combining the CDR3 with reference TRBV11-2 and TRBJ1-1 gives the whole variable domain EAGVAQSPRYKIIEKRQSVAFWCNPISGHATLYWYQQILGQGPKLLIQFQNNGVVDDSQLPKDRFSAERLKGVDSTLKIQPAKLEDSAVYLCASSLGPAPITEAFFGQGTRLTVV.

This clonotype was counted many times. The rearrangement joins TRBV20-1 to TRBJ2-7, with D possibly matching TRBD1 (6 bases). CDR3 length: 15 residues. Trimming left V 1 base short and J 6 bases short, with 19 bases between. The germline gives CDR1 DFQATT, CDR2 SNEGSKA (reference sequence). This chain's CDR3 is CSARVPLDSLFEQYF. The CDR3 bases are TGCAGTGCTAGAGTCCCCCTGGACAGTTTATTCGAGCAGTACTTC.

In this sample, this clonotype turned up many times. CDR3 in amino acids: CASSPSAATNEKLFF. DNA of the CDR3: TGTGCCAGCAGCCCATCGGCAGCAACTAATGAAAAACTGTTTTTT. The gene calls are TRBV7-2 and TRBJ1-4; the D is unclear. The CDR3 is made up of 15 amino acids. Germline values: CDR1 SGHTA, CDR2 FQGNSA. The V end was cut by 5 bases, the J end by 0 bases, with 10 bases between.

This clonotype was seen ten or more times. The CDR3 nucleotides read TGTGCCAGCAGCCTTAGGCCACCCCTCCACTTT. It is translated as CASSLRPPLHF. V is TRBV28 and J is TRBJ1-6; D gene ambiguous. The CDR3 length is 11 residues. From germline, CDR1 is MDHEN and CDR2 SYDVKM. Deletions cut 6 bases from V and 11 bases from J, with 8 bases between.

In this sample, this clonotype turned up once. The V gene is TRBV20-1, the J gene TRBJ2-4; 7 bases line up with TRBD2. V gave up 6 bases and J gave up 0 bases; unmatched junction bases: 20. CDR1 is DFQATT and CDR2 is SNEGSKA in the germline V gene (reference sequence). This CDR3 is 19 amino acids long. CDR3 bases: TGCAGTGCCCCCCCGCCGACTAAGCGGGGAGACCTAGCCAAAAACATTCAGTACTTC. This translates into CSAPPPTKRGDLAKNIQYF.

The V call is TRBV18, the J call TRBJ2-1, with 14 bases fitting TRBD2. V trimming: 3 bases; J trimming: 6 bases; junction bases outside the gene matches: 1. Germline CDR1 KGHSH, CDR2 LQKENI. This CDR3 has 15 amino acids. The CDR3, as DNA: TGTGCCAGCTCACCGGGACTAGCGGGGGCCAATGAGCAGTTCTTC. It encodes CASSPGLAGANEQFF.

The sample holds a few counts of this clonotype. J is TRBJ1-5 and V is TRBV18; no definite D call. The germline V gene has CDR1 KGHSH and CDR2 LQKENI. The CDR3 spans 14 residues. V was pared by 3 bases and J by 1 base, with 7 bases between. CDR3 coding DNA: TGTGCCAGCTCACCTACAGAAAGCAATCAGCCCCAGCATTTT. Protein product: CASSPTESNQPQHF.